These 25 T cell receptor beta chains came from one sample sequenced in a study of CD8 T cells in ankylosing spondylitis. TCRdb re-derived calls from the 5' RACE reads in MiXCR, one entry per CDR3 protein. This sample has approximately 220,000 distinct CDR3 sequences, with roughly 24% found just once. The sample taken for sequencing was blood, either unsorted or a sorted T cell fraction (not recorded which). The source of these receptors is a male donor with ankylosing spondylitis or in good health (not recorded which).

This clonotype was seen many times. The chain recombines TRBV5-1 with TRBJ2-1; D is undetermined. The CDR3 has 11 amino acids. Between the trimmed V and J ends, which lost 0 bases and 8 bases, there was a span of 3 bases. CDR1 and CDR2 (germline): SGHRS, YFSETQ. In nucleotides, the CDR3 is TGCGCCAGCAGCTTGGCGGATGAGCAGTTCTTC. Translating it yields CASSLADEQFF.

This clonotype was recorded many times. The rearrangement joins TRBV20-1 to TRBJ2-1; 7 bases fit TRBD1. The germline gives CDR1 DFQATT, CDR2 SNEGSKA (reference sequence). V shed 5 bases and J 10 bases; nucleotides not matched to a gene: 14. CDR3 length: 14 residues. CDR3 amino acids: CSARQGRGGVEQFF. The CDR3 DNA sequence: TGCAGTGCTCGACAGGGAAGAGGGGGTGTAGAGCAGTTCTTC.

This clonotype appeared many times. This chain joins TRBV24-1 and TRBJ2-1; 15 nucleotides line up with TRBD2. The length of the CDR3 is 18 residues. The J segment lost 9 bases and the V segment lost 4 bases, leaving 12 bases of the junction unmatched. Germline V gene data show CDR1 as KGHDR and CDR2 as SFDVKD. CDR3 nucleotide sequence: TGTGCCACCAGTGAATTAGGACTAGCGGGAGGGCTAAAAAGTGAGCAGTTCTTC. The encoded protein is CATSELGLAGGLKSEQFF.

In its sample, this clonotype was seen many times. V is TRBV7-2 and J is TRBJ1-5, with a weak D call TRBD1 (5 bases). V dropped 3 bases and J dropped 6 bases, with 9 bases sitting between them. The CDR3 loop spans 13 amino acids. Germline-derived CDR1 and CDR2 are SGHTA and FQGNSA. The CDR3 sequence: CASSFSGGQPQHF. The CDR3 bases are TGTGCCAGCAGCTTTAGTGGGGGTCAGCCCCAGCATTTT.

In this sample, this clonotype turned up many times. The chain couples TRBV6-1 to TRBJ1-2; tentatively, D is TRBD1 (5 bases). The CDR3 has 13 amino acids. V was shortened by 6 bases and J by 6 bases, with 14 bases between the two germline ends. Looked up from germline, CDR1 is MNHNS and CDR2 is SASEGT. The CDR3 reads CASSPQATNGYTF. CDR3 sequence (DNA): TGTGCCAGCAGCCCACAGGCCACAAATGGCTACACCTTC.

J is TRBJ2-7 and V is TRBV7-2; D unclear. V lost 5 bases and J 3 bases, leaving 17 bases between the germline ends. Germline CDR1 reads SGHTA; CDR2 reads FQGNSA. The CDR3 consists of 15 residues. For the CDR3, the DNA is TGTGCCAGCAGCGCTGGTTTTGGATCATACTACGAGCAGTACTTC. Amino acids: CASSAGFGSYYEQYF. Filled out from reference TRBV7-2 and TRBJ2-7, the complete variable domain reads GAGVSQSPSNKVTEKGKDVELRCDPISGHTALYWYRQSLGQGLEFLIYFQGNSAPDKSGLPSDRFSAERTGGSVSTLTIQRTQQEDSAVYLCASSAGFGSYYEQYFGPGTRLTVT.

This rearrangement joins TRBV20-1 to TRBJ2-1; 10 nucleotides align to TRBD1. This CDR3 has 13 residues. Trimming removed 7 bases from V and 0 bases from J; junction bases left unmatched: 0. Per the germline V gene, CDR1 is DFQATT and CDR2 is SNEGSKA (reference sequence). CDR3 in amino acids: CSGDRGSYNEQFF. The CDR3 DNA reads as TGCAGTGGGGACAGGGGCTCCTACAATGAGCAGTTCTTC.

The chain has TRBV15 and TRBJ2-1, with 10 nucleotides matching TRBD2. J was trimmed by 10 bases and V by 3 bases; bases with no gene match: 0. CDR3 size: 12 residues. Germline lookup yields CDR1 LNHNV and CDR2 YYDKDF (reference sequence). CDR3 in amino acids: CATSRGLAEQFF. The DNA of the CDR3 is TGTGCCACCAGCAGGGGACTAGCGGAGCAGTTCTTC.

This clonotype was detected many times. The rearrangement links TRBV5-1 to TRBJ1-1; D may be TRBD1 (6 bases). Germline CDR1 and CDR2: SGHRS and YFSETQ. CDR3 size: 14 residues. The ends were cut back, 2 bases at V and 1 base at J, with 9 bases in the middle. The DNA of the CDR3 is TGCGCCAGCAGCTTACAGGGAGGGAACACTGAAGCTTTCTTT. Translating gives CASSLQGGNTEAFF. The full variable domain, completed using reference TRBV5-1 and TRBJ1-1, is KAGVTQTPRYLIKTRGQQVTLSCSPISGHRSVSWYQQTPGQGLQFLFEYFSETQRNKGNFPGRFSGRQFSNSRSEMNVSTLELGDSALYLCASSLQGGNTEAFFGQGTRLTVV.

This sequence joins TRBV4-1 and TRBJ2-7, with D perhaps matching TRBD1 (6 bases). The CDR3 totals 15 residues. Germline V gene sequence: CDR1 MGHRA, CDR2 YSYEKL. V lost 0 bases and J 2 bases, leaving 11 bases between the germline ends. The CDR3: CASSQETGRTYEQYF. In DNA, the CDR3 is TGCGCCAGCAGCCAAGAAACAGGGAGAACCTACGAGCAGTACTTC.

A few counts support this clonotype. V is TRBV27 and J is TRBJ2-7; TRBD2 aligns across 13 bases. Germline V lookup: CDR1 MNHEY, CDR2 SMNVEV (reference sequence). V shed 8 bases, J shed 5 bases, and the junction held 9 bases outside the gene matches. This CDR3 is built from 15 residues. The CDR3 DNA follows: TGTGCCAGCCTTCCAACTAGCGGGAGGGTCCACGAGCAGTACTTC. This encodes CASLPTSGRVHEQYF.

The CDR3 region has the DNA TGTGCCAGCAGCAAAGCTAGACAGGGGCGCGGGTACGAGCAGTACTTC. It is translated as CASSKARQGRGYEQYF. The V and J genes are TRBV21-1 and TRBJ2-7; the table assigns TRBD1, which was not confirmed against the DNA. TRBV21-1 represents a pseudogene. The CDR3 has 16 residues.

This clonotype was picked up a small number of times. V usage is TRBV28 and J usage is TRBJ2-5; D possibly corresponds to TRBD1 (5 bases). Trimming stripped 6 bases from V and 7 bases from J, with 18 bases between. The CDR3 has 14 residues. CDR1 is MDHEN and CDR2 is SYDVKM in the germline V gene. DNA for the CDR3: TGTGCCAGCAGCCCAGGTGCCAGGGCAGGGACCCAGTACTTC. This gives the protein CASSPGARAGTQYF.

This clonotype appeared many times. The V gene is TRBV20-1, the J gene TRBJ2-7, with 7 nucleotides matching TRBD2. J was trimmed by 2 bases and V by 6 bases; bases with no gene match: 7. The CDR3 covers 13 residues. Germline loops: CDR1 DFQATT, CDR2 SNEGSKA (reference sequence). The CDR3 loop reads CSAIGTTAYEQYF. CDR3 in DNA: TGCAGTGCCATCGGGACTACCGCCTACGAGCAGTACTTC.

The sample holds many counts of this clonotype. The rearrangement links TRBV29-1 to TRBJ2-5, with D uncertain. The V end was cut by 6 bases, the J end by 5 bases, with 13 bases between. This CDR3 contains 12 residues. The germline V gene encodes CDR1 SQVTM and CDR2 ANQGSEA. CDR3 nucleotide sequence: TGCAGCGTCCCACATCGTTTGGAGACCCAGTACTTC. Its translation is CSVPHRLETQYF. The full variable domain, with the rest looked up from reference TRBV29-1 and TRBJ2-5, is SAVISQKPSRDICQRGTSLTIQCQVDSQVTMMFWYRQQPGQSLTLIATANQGSEATYESGFVIDKFPISRPNLTFSTLTVSNMSPEDSSIYLCSVPHRLETQYFGPGTRLLVL.

The rearrangement uses TRBV4-3 and TRBJ1-6; no clear D gene. The CDR3 runs 14 residues. V lost 5 bases and J 14 bases, leaving 19 bases between the germline ends. Germline lookup yields CDR1 LGHNA and CDR2 YSLEER. This chain's CDR3 is CASSSRPGVFALHF. CDR3 bases: TGCGCCAGCAGCTCTCGTCCCGGCGTGTTCGCCCTCCACTTT.

Many counts were recorded for this clonotype. Relative to the germline gene, one junction end is altered; a read error may explain this. V and J are TRBV6-1 and TRBJ2-3, with 7 bases identical to TRBD2. CDR1 is MNHNS and CDR2 is SASEGT in the germline V gene. The CDR3 extends over 15 amino acids. The CDR3 coding sequence is TGTGCCAGCAGTCGCCTGGGCGGGAGCAGAGATACGCAGTATTTT. Its translation: CASSRLGGSRDTQYF.

The sample holds a few counts of this clonotype. The chain couples TRBV5-6 to TRBJ2-1; no clear D. Between the trimmed V and J ends, which lost 2 bases and 7 bases, there was a span of 16 bases. Germline loops: CDR1 SGHDT, CDR2 YYEEEE. This CDR3 region has 15 residues. CDR3 region: CASSLPGQADNEQFF. CDR3 sequence (DNA): TGTGCCAGCAGCTTACCCGGGCAGGCCGATAATGAGCAGTTCTTC.

This clonotype was counted a single time. V is TRBV20-1 and J is TRBJ2-3; TRBD1 or TRBD2 may be the D gene (5 bases each). V lost 1 base to trimming and J lost 1 base, with 12 bases between them. Germline V gives CDR1 DFQATT, CDR2 SNEGSKA (reference sequence). The CDR3 runs 15 residues. CDR3 coding DNA: TGCAGTGCTAGAGGAGAGGGGCGCGGCACAGATACGCAGTATTTT. As protein: CSARGEGRGTDTQYF.

V gene TRBV9 combines with J gene TRBJ2-7; a possible D gene is TRBD2 (6 bases). CDR1 is SGDLS, CDR2 YYNGEE, per germline. This CDR3 comprises 18 residues. The V and J ends lost 0 bases and 4 bases respectively, with 23 bases between them. CDR3 amino acids: CASSVAPLTRVGGYEQYF. The CDR3 coding sequence is TGTGCCAGCAGCGTAGCTCCCCTCACTAGAGTGGGAGGATACGAGCAGTACTTC.

This clonotype has just a few counts. The J gene is TRBJ2-7, the V gene TRBV5-1; D is perhaps TRBD2 (6 bases). Trimming pared 3 bases from V and 6 bases from J, leaving 13 bases between. The CDR3 has 13 amino acids. Per germline, CDR1 SGHRS and CDR2 YFSETQ. CDR3 bases: TGCGCCAGCAGCTGGGGCGGGGAGGCCGAGCAGTACTTC. This gives the protein CASSWGGEAEQYF.

This clonotype showed up just a few times. The chain joins TRBV20-1 to TRBJ1-5; 7 positions agree with TRBD1. V lost 1 base to trimming and J lost 4 bases; unmatched junction nucleotides: 1. CDR1 DFQATT and CDR2 SNEGSKA come from the germline V gene (reference sequence). The CDR3 consists of 13 residues. The CDR3 DNA follows: TGCAGTGCTAGAGGCAGGGGGAATCAGCCCCAGCATTTT. This sequence encodes CSARGRGNQPQHF.

The rearrangement joins TRBV9 to TRBJ2-2; possibly TRBD1 for D (5 bases). This CDR3 comprises 14 residues. Germline V gene lookup returns CDR1 SGDLS and CDR2 YYNGEE. V lost 6 bases and J lost 6, with 15 bases in between. The CDR3 nucleotides are TGTGCCAGCACCCTCGACAGCTCGGCCGGGGAGCTGTTTTTT. This sequence encodes CASTLDSSAGELFF.

This clonotype was recorded at least ten times. CDR3 sequence reads: CASSSGQENRGGELFF. In DNA, the CDR3 is TGTGCCAGCAGCTCAGGACAGGAGAATCGCGGCGGGGAGCTGTTTTTT. This chain joins TRBV12-3 or TRBV12-4 and TRBJ2-2, with 7 bases fitting TRBD1. This CDR3 comprises 16 residues. V gave up 6 bases and J gave up 7 bases; unmatched junction bases: 14.

V and J are TRBV6-2 or TRBV6-3 and TRBJ2-7; the D call may be TRBD1 or TRBD2 (5 bases each). CDR1 is MNHEY and CDR2 is SVGEGT in the germline V gene. V was shortened by 9 bases and J by 3 bases, with 15 bases between the two germline ends. This CDR3 has 13 residues. The CDR3 DNA is TGTGCCAGAGGACTGGACACAATCTACGAGCAGTACTTC. Translation: CARGLDTIYEQYF.